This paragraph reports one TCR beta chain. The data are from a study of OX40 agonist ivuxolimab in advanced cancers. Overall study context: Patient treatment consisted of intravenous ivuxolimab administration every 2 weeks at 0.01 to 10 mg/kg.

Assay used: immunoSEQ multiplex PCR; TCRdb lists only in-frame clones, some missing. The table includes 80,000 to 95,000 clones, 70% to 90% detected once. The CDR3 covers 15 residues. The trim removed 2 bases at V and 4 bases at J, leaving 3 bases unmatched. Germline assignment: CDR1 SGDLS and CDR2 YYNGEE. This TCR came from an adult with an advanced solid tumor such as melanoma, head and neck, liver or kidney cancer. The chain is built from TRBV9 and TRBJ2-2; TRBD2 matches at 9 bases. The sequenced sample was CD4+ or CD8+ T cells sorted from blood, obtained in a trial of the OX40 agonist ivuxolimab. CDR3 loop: CASSVGTSSTGELFF. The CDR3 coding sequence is TGTGCCAGCAGCGTGGGGACTAGCTCCACCGGGGAGCTGTTTTTT.